This T cell receptor beta chain was identified in a study of cytomegalovirus exposure and HLA in healthy donors. Study results and caveats: According to a later analysis, TCR clusters from the first cohort tended to co-occur in the 120 or so validation repertoires.

Germline V gene data show CDR1 as SGHVS and CDR2 as FQNEAQ. The CDR3 extends over 17 amino acids. With 4 bases removed from V and 4 bases from J, the gap between germline ends came to 23 bases. Data came from immunoSEQ multiplex PCR; TCRdb stores just in-frame clones and leaves some out. The top ten hold under 0.4% of the sample, which has around 250,000 clones, 85% to 90% seen once. Remarks on this clone: Its antigen is still unknown.

The source material was PBMCs. This receptor was obtained from a young woman in good health and CMV-seronegative. This chain uses TRBV7-8 with TRBJ2-7, with D perhaps matching TRBD1 (6 bases). CDR3 region: CASSSPDSRDAVYEQYV. Written as DNA, the CDR3 is TGTGCCAGCAGCTCCCCGGACAGCCGGGACGCCGTTTACGAGCAGTACGTC.